Sequencing of this T cell receptor beta chain was carried out in a study of radiotherapy plus CTLA-4 blockade in lung cancer (dated by TCRdb to the late 2010s). About the full investigation: Objective responses were observed in approximately 17% of enrolled patients, and disease control was achieved in 25% to 35%.

As concerns this clone: The clone's antigen remains unknown. Base qualities are not at hand, and no much larger clone is one base apart.

Broad study findings and their caveats: After treatment with radiotherapy and ipilimumab, TCR clones that came from tumors expanded in the peripheral blood. Increased serum interferon-beta after radiation, together with early dynamic changes in blood T cell clones, were reported to be the strongest predictors of response.

The receptor library was made with the immunoSEQ multiplex PCR assay. TCRdb's version of the immuneACCESS table is confined to in-frame rearrangements and falls short of the full clone set. An unresolved V gene accounts for under half of the shortfall where checked; the remainder is of unknown origin. The sample table records 40,000 to 50,000 clones; roughly two thirds of these occur just once. In total, the top ten clones hold roughly 4% of the sample. Trimming takes 4 bases off V and 1 base off J; junction bases not matched to a gene: 4. The germline V gene (reference sequence) gives CDR1 as SGHNT and CDR2 as YYREEE. Inclusive of the bounding cysteine and phenylalanine, the CDR3 is 14 residues long. The retained sequence is limited to the CDR3, 42 bases, with the frame set at the first base. In this study, focal radiation therapy paired with CTLA-4 blockade (ipilimumab) was tested in patients who had chemo-refractory metastatic non-small-cell lung cancer.

The chain is encoded by TRBV5-4 joined to TRBJ1-2, and 7 bases in between align with TRBD1. This material consisted of peripheral blood, taken from a patient treated with radiotherapy plus ipilimumab. This receptor was taken from a human donor with non-small cell lung cancer who had a complete response to radiotherapy plus ipilimumab. The CDR3 loop reads CASSPQGGNYGYTF. The DNA sequence follows: TGTGCCAGCAGCCCCCAGGGGGGTAACTATGGCTACACCTTC.